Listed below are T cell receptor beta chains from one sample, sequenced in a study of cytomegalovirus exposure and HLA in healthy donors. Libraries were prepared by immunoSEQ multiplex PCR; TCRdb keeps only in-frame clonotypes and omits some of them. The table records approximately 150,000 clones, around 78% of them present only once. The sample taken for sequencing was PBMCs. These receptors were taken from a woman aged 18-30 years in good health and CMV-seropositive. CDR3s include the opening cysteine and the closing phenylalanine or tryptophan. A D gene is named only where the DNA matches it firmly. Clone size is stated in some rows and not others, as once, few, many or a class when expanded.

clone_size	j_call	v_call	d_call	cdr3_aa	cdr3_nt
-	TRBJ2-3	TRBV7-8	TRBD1	CASSLDRVARTDTQYF	TGTGCCAGCAGCCTGGACAGGGTTGCTAGGACAGATACGCAGTATTTT
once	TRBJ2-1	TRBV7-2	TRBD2	CASSLAVSGGLSNEQFF	TGTGCCAGCAGCTTAGCGGTTAGCGGGGGCCTCTCCAATGAGCAGTTCTTC
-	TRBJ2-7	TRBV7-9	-	CASSDAGNSYEQYF	TGTGCCAGCAGTGATGCGGGGAACTCCTACGAGCAGTACTTC
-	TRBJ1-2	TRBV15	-	CATSSSFRDNYGYTF	TGTGCCACCAGCAGTTCTTTCAGGGATAACTATGGCTACACCTTC
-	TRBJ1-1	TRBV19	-	CASSMGWGRDTEAFF	TGTGCCAGTAGTATGGGGTGGGGCAGGGACACTGAAGCTTTCTTT
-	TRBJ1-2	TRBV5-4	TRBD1	CASSFGQGYGYTF	TGTGCCAGCAGCTTCGGACAGGGCTATGGCTACACCTTC
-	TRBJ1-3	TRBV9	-	CASSVATFGDSSGNTIYF	TGTGCCAGCAGCGTAGCTACCTTCGGTGACAGCTCTGGAAACACCATATATTTT
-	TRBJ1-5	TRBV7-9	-	CSSSLTQGMSNQPQHF	TGTTCCAGCAGCTTAACTCAGGGAATGAGCAATCAGCCCCAGCATTTT
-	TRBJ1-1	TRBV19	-	CASSIPAIGGTEAFF	TGTGCCAGTAGTATCCCCGCCATCGGGGGGACTGAAGCTTTCTTT
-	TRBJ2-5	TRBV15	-	CATSRDTGSGETQYF	TGTGCCACCAGCAGAGATACAGGGTCCGGGGAGACCCAGTACTTC
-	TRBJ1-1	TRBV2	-	CASSEGPGPGVAAFF	TGTGCCAGCAGTGAAGGACCAGGGCCCGGAGTGGCGGCTTTCTTT
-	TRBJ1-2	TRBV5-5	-	CASSLQTTGFVDGYTF	TGTGCCAGCAGCTTGCAGACGACAGGATTCGTGGACGGCTACACCTTC
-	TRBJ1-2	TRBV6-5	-	CASSSTLQRANYGYTF	TGTGCCAGCAGTTCGACCCTACAGAGAGCTAACTATGGCTACACCTTC
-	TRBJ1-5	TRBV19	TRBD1	CASDDRVNQPQHF	TGTGCCAGCGATGACAGGGTCAATCAGCCCCAGCATTTT
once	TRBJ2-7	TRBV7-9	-	CASSLVGSSYEQYF	TGTGCCAGCAGCTTAGTAGGGAGCTCCTACGAGCAGTACTTC
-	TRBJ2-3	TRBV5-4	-	CASSLGQLINTDTQYF	TGTGCCAGCAGCTTGGGACAGCTTATTAACACAGATACGCAGTATTTT
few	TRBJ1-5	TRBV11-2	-	CASSLGRGNQPQHF	TGTGCCAGCAGTCTAGGGAGGGGAAATCAGCCCCAGCATTTT
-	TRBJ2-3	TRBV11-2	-	CASSLDLRFTQYF	TGTGCCAGCAGCTTAGATCTGAGGTTTACGCAGTATTTT
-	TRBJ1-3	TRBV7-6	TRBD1	CASSPLDRITSGNTIYF	TGTGCCAGCAGCCCCTTGGACAGGATAACCTCTGGAAACACCATATATTTT
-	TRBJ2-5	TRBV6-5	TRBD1	CASSNWDRGEETQYF	TGTGCCAGCAGTAACTGGGACAGGGGTGAGGAGACCCAGTACTTC